This TCR beta chain was sequenced during a study of T cell changes during pregnancy in multiple sclerosis. Profiling relied on immunoSEQ multiplex PCR, and the TCRdb table lists in-frame clones only, not all of them. The sample holds tens of thousands of clones, 90% seen once. The input for sequencing was peripheral blood, taken in the second trimester of pregnancy. This TCR was sampled from a female donor in good health, enrolled as a control in a pregnancy study.

CDR3 coding DNA: TGTGCCAGCAGTGACGATGGGACACTTTTAGGAAACACCATATATTTT. Translated: CASSDDGTLLGNTIYF. The chain recombines TRBV25-1 with TRBJ1-3; a weak D match, TRBD1 (6 bases). Germline CDR1 MGHDK, CDR2 SYGVNS. V was pared by 3 bases and J by 4 bases, with 16 bases between. The CDR3 length is 16 residues.